The 17 T cell receptor beta chains in this list originate from one sample, sequenced in a study of blood T cell repertoires in COVID-19. Sequencing was performed with immunoSEQ multiplex PCR; in TCRdb, only in-frame clones are kept and a portion is missing. The sample consists of fewer than 65,000 clones, 75% to 90% of them appearing once. The sample taken for sequencing was peripheral blood. Every receptor here comes from a human donor with acute or convalescent COVID-19. The donor label of this sample is uncertain.

This clone was picked up a small number of times. The J gene is TRBJ1-5, the V gene TRBV19; D remains ambiguous. Per the germline V gene, CDR1 is LNHDA and CDR2 is SQIVND (reference sequence). The CDR3 runs to 12 residues. The V gene lost 6 bases and the J gene lost 3 bases, with 6 bases spanning the gap. The CDR3 protein is CASRQSNQPQHF. The CDR3 nucleotides are TGTGCCAGTAGACAGTCCAATCAGCCCCAGCATTTT.

The chain employs TRBV19 and TRBJ2-7; TRBD2 matches at 11 bases. This CDR3 comprises 17 residues. The germline gives CDR1 LNHDA, CDR2 SQIVND (reference sequence). Unmatched junction bases numbered 16, after V lost 5 bases and J lost 7 bases. CDR3 region: CASSPVVSGRAVEEQYF. The DNA for the CDR3 is TGTGCCAGTAGTCCTGTAGTTAGCGGGAGGGCCGTGGAAGAGCAGTACTTC.

The rearrangement joins TRBV18 to TRBJ1-5, with TRBD1 matching over 7 bases. J was trimmed by 6 bases and V by 4 bases; bases with no gene match: 3. Germline V gives CDR1 KGHSH, CDR2 LQKENI. The CDR3 runs to 13 residues. The CDR3: CASSQQGRQPQHF. The CDR3 DNA reads as TGTGCCAGCTCACAACAGGGGCGTCAGCCCCAGCATTTT.

V gene TRBV27 combines with J gene TRBJ2-2, with 8 bases fitting TRBD1. CDR3 length equals 15 residues. The germline gives CDR1 MNHEY, CDR2 SMNVEV (reference sequence). Unmatched junction bases numbered 7, after V lost 3 bases and J lost 7 bases. CDR3 sequence (DNA): TGTGCCAGCAGTTTCAACGGACAGGGTGACGGGGAGCTGTTTTTT. It encodes CASSFNGQGDGELFF.

The rearrangement uses TRBV5-4 and TRBJ2-3; weak D call: TRBD2 (6 bases). The CDR3 is 15 residues long. Trimming took 2 bases from V and 2 from J, leaving 12 bases between them. Germline values: CDR1 SGHNT, CDR2 YYREEE (reference sequence). The CDR3 loop is CASSLRRGTTDTQYF. The CDR3 nucleotides are TGTGCCAGCAGCTTACGACGGGGGACCACAGATACGCAGTATTTT.

This clone appeared a few times. The V and J genes are TRBV2 and TRBJ2-3; TRBD2 matches at 9 bases. J gave up 4 bases and V 9 bases, and 17 bases lay outside the gene matches. Germline CDR1 SNHLY, CDR2 FYNNEI. The CDR3 contains 17 residues. The chain's CDR3 is CARPEATSGYDADTQYF. Here the CDR3 DNA reads TGTGCCAGACCCGAAGCGACTAGCGGTTATGACGCAGATACGCAGTATTTT. Looking up the rest from reference TRBV2 and TRBJ2-3 gives the full variable domain: EPEVTQTPSHQVTQMGQEVILRCVPISNHLYFYWYRQILGQKVEFLVSFYNNEISEKSEIFDDQFSVERPDGSNFTLKIRSTKLEDSAMYFCARPEATSGYDADTQYFGPGTRLTVL.

J is TRBJ2-7 and V is TRBV19, with 11 bases fitting TRBD2. Per germline, CDR1 LNHDA and CDR2 SQIVND (reference sequence). This CDR3 has 15 amino acids. V was pared by 9 bases and J by 7 bases, with 14 bases of the junction left unmatched. CDR3 DNA: TGTGCCAGCAGTCCGACTAGCGGGACTGCAGCGGAGCAGTACTTC. It codes for CASSPTSGTAAEQYF.

J is TRBJ2-2 and V is TRBV4-2; 10 nucleotides line up with TRBD2. CDR3 length equals 16 residues. The trim removed 3 bases at V and 5 bases at J, leaving 6 bases unmatched. Germline V gene lookup returns CDR1 LGHNA and CDR2 YNFKEQ. This CDR3 reads CASSQVGAGGTGELFF. Written as DNA, the CDR3 is TGTGCCAGCAGCCAGGTCGGAGCGGGAGGGACCGGGGAGCTGTTTTTT.

The chain has TRBV3-1 (or the pseudogene TRBV3-2) and TRBJ2-7; TRBD2 aligns across 8 bases. Per the germline V gene, CDR1 is LGHDT and CDR2 is YNNKEL (reference sequence). The junction had 6 bases not matched to a gene; V was cut back by 2 bases and J by 6 bases. The CDR3 totals 14 residues. CDR3 amino acids: CASSQSGGPGEQYF. CDR3 DNA sequence: TGTGCCAGCAGCCAATCGGGGGGGCCGGGCGAGCAGTACTTC.

This chain connects TRBV21-1 to TRBJ2-2; TRBD1, as called in the table, went unchecked against the DNA. TRBV21-1 is listed as a pseudogene. The CDR3 has 15 residues. The CDR3 DNA reads as TGTGCCAGCAGCAAAGTTCAGGGTGCTGCCGGGGAGCTGTTTTTT. Amino acid sequence: CASSKVQGAAGELFF.

This sequence joins TRBV7-3 and TRBJ1-1, with no clear D. The CDR3 loop spans 13 amino acids. V lost 1 base and J 1 base, leaving 4 bases between the germline ends. The germline gives CDR1 SGHTA, CDR2 FQGTGA. DNA of the CDR3: TGTGCCAGCAGCTTAAACAGGAACACTGAAGCTTTCTTT. Translation gives CASSLNRNTEAFF.

The chain employs TRBV5-6 and TRBJ2-2, with 7 bases matching TRBD1. CDR3 length: 14 residues. Per germline, CDR1 SGHDT and CDR2 YYEEEE. V trimming: 3 bases; J trimming: 6 bases; junction bases outside the gene matches: 5. The CDR3 spells CASSWRRGPGELFF. As DNA, the CDR3 is TGTGCCAGCAGCTGGCGAAGGGGGCCCGGGGAGCTGTTTTTT.

The V call is TRBV7-6, the J call TRBJ2-7, with 11 nucleotides matching TRBD2. Germline trimming cut 5 bases from V and 3 bases from J; bases unmatched to any gene: 6. Looked up from germline, CDR1 is SGHVS and CDR2 is FNYEAQ. The CDR3 covers 15 residues. As DNA, the CDR3 is TGTGCCAGCAGCCCCGTAGCGGGAGGGATCTACGAGCAGTACTTC. Residues: CASSPVAGGIYEQYF.

The J gene is TRBJ1-2, the V gene TRBV11-2; TRBD1 might be the D (5 bases). The germline V and J ends were trimmed by 4 bases and 3 bases, with 15 bases remaining between them. The CDR3 has 15 amino acids. Germline values: CDR1 SGHAT, CDR2 FQNNGV. Here the CDR3 reads CASSSGGGLDYGYTF. As DNA, the CDR3 is TGTGCCAGCAGCTCCGGGGGAGGGCTTGACTATGGCTACACCTTC.

This chain connects TRBV5-1 to TRBJ1-2; TRBD1 matches 7 bases. The CDR3 consists of 16 residues. Germline assignment: CDR1 SGHRS and CDR2 YFSETQ. V trimming: 4 bases; J trimming: 6 bases; junction bases outside the gene matches: 15. Written as DNA, the CDR3 is TGCGCCAGCAGCACGACCGGGACAGAGAGATCGGATGGCTACACCTTC. Its protein is CASSTTGTERSDGYTF.

The rearrangement uses TRBV18 and TRBJ1-4; TRBD1 aligns across 7 bases. Trimming at V came to 6 bases and at J to 6 bases, leaving 7 bases not matched to a gene. The length of the CDR3 is 14 residues. CDR1 and CDR2 (germline): KGHSH, LQKENI. CDR3 bases: TGTGCCAGCTCCGCCGGCAGGGGGGATGAAAAACTGTTTTTT. Its protein is CASSAGRGDEKLFF.

The chain joins TRBV5-4 to TRBJ1-5, with TRBD1 matching 9 bases. V gave up 0 bases and J gave up 5 bases; unmatched junction bases: 6. The germline V gene has CDR1 SGHNT and CDR2 YYREEE (reference sequence). CDR3 size: 16 residues. CDR3 in amino acids: CASSLGGQGGDQPQHF. The CDR3 DNA follows: TGTGCCAGCAGCTTGGGGGGACAGGGTGGGGATCAGCCCCAGCATTTT.